This TCR beta chain was sequenced during a study of glioma-infiltrating T cells. Study observations and caveats: Very few CDR3 sequences were shared between tissue and blood. Gliomas, especially low-grade, showed above-expected tissue-blood divergence; non-neoplastic patients showed below.

CDR1 and CDR2 (germline): MDHEN, SYDVKM. The CDR3 sequence is 16 residues long. Amplification of TCR alpha and beta CDR3 regions from RNA used iRepertoire nested multiplex PCR. TCRdb independently ran MiXCR on the multiplex PCR reads; one entry per CDR3 protein. This table has some 190,000 distinct CDR3 sequences, 30% to 40% appearing once. For this clonotype: What it binds is not known. One end of the junction varies from germline; a read error may be responsible.

The material sequenced was glioma tissue, nonneoplastic brain tissue, or PBMCs (not recorded which). The origin of this receptor is a human donor with low-grade glioma or glioblastoma, undergoing nonglioma brain surgery, or in good health (not recorded which). This chain uses TRBV28 with TRBJ2-2, with a possible D match to TRBD1 (6 bases). The CDR3 DNA reads TGTTCCAGCAGGACTCCGGGACATGGAAACACCGGGGAGCTGTTTTTT. Translated: CSSRTPGHGNTGELFF. Using reference TRBV28 and TRBJ2-2 for the parts outside the CDR3, the full variable domain is DVKVTQSSRYLVKRTGEKVFLECVQDMDHENMFWYRQDPGLGLRLIYFSYDVKMKEKGDIPEGYSVSREKKERFSLILESASTNQTSMYLCSSRTPGHGNTGELFFGEGSRLTVL.